A single sample is the source of the 9 T cell receptor beta chains below, sequenced in a study of blood T cell repertoires in COVID-19. Clones were sequenced by immunoSEQ multiplex PCR, and TCRdb holds only the in-frame ones, with some missing. This table has 150,000 or so clones, around 87% appearing once. Sequencing was done on a sample of peripheral blood. These receptors all stem from a man aged 18 to 30 with COVID-19, enrolled during active disease.

V and J are TRBV6-6 and TRBJ1-3, with D uncertain. There are 16 residues in the CDR3. V was shortened by 2 bases and J by 8 bases, with 19 bases between the two germline ends. Germline V gene lookup returns CDR1 MNHNY and CDR2 SVGAGI (reference sequence). CDR3 in amino acids: CASSYQIGDMGYTIYF. CDR3 nucleotides: TGTGCCAGCAGTTACCAAATAGGCGACATGGGCTACACCATATATTTT.

The chain carries TRBV4-1 and TRBJ2-5, with 8 nucleotides matching TRBD1. Losses at the gene ends were 0 bases for V and 2 bases for J; bases not matched to a gene: 5. This CDR3 spans 16 amino acids. Germline loops: CDR1 MGHRA, CDR2 YSYEKL. This CDR3 is CASSQDQGAGQETQYF. Here the CDR3 DNA reads TGCGCCAGCAGCCAAGATCAGGGGGCCGGTCAAGAGACCCAGTACTTC.

V is TRBV13 and J is TRBJ2-7; 8 nucleotides match TRBD1. Germline assignment: CDR1 PRHDT and CDR2 FYEKMQ (reference sequence). This CDR3 is built from 17 residues. V gave up 5 bases and J gave up 1 base; unmatched junction bases: 13. The chain's CDR3 is CASSPGTGRYASYEQYF. CDR3 DNA: TGTGCCAGCAGCCCGGGGACAGGACGATACGCTTCCTACGAGCAGTACTTC.

This sequence joins TRBV6-2 or TRBV6-3 and TRBJ2-1, with 8 bases that match TRBD2. The CDR3 is 18 amino acids. CDR1 is MNHEY, CDR2 SVGEGT, per germline. V shed 2 bases, J shed 1 base, and the junction held 10 bases outside the gene matches. The CDR3 here is CASSYGTSYFVSYNEQFF. The CDR3 region has the DNA TGTGCCAGCAGTTACGGGACTAGTTATTTTGTTTCCTACAATGAGCAGTTCTTC.

This chain links TRBV27 with TRBJ2-1; D is unclear. The V and J ends lost 3 bases and 5 bases respectively, with 8 bases between them. CDR1 and CDR2 (germline): MNHEY, SMNVEV (reference sequence). CDR3 length equals 13 residues. CDR3 coding DNA: TGTGCCAGCAGTTTTAGCCTCAACAATGAGCAGTTCTTC. Translated: CASSFSLNNEQFF.

The rearrangement uses TRBV2 and TRBJ1-5, with D maybe TRBD1 (6 bases). Germline values: CDR1 SNHLY, CDR2 FYNNEI. V gave up 7 bases and J gave up 4 bases, with 14 bases separating them. The CDR3 has 14 residues. CDR3 sequence (DNA): TGTGCCAGCAAGATGGAGGGGGGGAATCAGCCCCAGCATTTT. Protein product: CASKMEGGNQPQHF.

V and J are TRBV29-1 and TRBJ2-5; perhaps TRBD1 as D (5 bases). The CDR3 is 11 amino acids. With 4 bases removed from V and 7 bases from J, the gap between germline ends came to 10 bases. CDR1 and CDR2 (germline): SQVTM, ANQGSEA. The CDR3 here is CSVVQGATQYF. DNA of the CDR3: TGCAGCGTTGTTCAGGGTGCGACCCAGTACTTC.

The chain uses TRBV3-1 (or the pseudogene TRBV3-2) and TRBJ2-2, with no clear D. The ends were cut back, 2 bases at V and 5 bases at J, with 9 bases in the middle. The CDR3 has 14 amino acids. The germline V gene has CDR1 LGHDT and CDR2 YNNKEL (reference sequence). The CDR3 loop reads CASSQLSATGELFF. Written as DNA, the CDR3 is TGTGCCAGCAGCCAATTGTCAGCGACCGGGGAGCTGTTTTTT.

The chain employs TRBV11-1 and TRBJ2-3; a weak D match, TRBD2 (5 bases). The CDR3 is made up of 14 amino acids. Trimming shortened V by 7 bases and J by 4 bases, and 15 bases separated the two germline ends. The V gene's germline CDR1 is SGHAT and CDR2 FQDESV (reference sequence). Here the CDR3 DNA reads TGTGCCAGCACCTCCGGCCGGGGTGCAGATACGCAGTATTTT. This translates into CASTSGRGADTQYF. The variable domain in full, with the rest retrieved from reference TRBV11-1 and TRBJ2-3, is EAEVAQSPRYKITEKSQAVAFWCDPISGHATLYWYRQILGQGPELLVQFQDESVVDDSQLPKDRFSAERLKGVDSTLKIQPAELGDSAMYLCASTSGRGADTQYFGPGTRLTVL.